Listed here is a single TCR beta chain. Antigen: not known. The primer mix had 60 Vbeta and 13 Jbeta primers. TCRdb's copy holds only in-frame clones and misses some; the assay was immunoSEQ multiplex PCR. The repertoire holds a few hundred thousand clones, with roughly 80% as singletons. This entry comes from a study of cytomegalovirus exposure and HLA in healthy donors. In the study overall: Drawn from HLA-typed donors, about 85 million unique TCRs were held in an early data release. Study results and caveats: TCR beta sequences reportedly predicted most subjects' HLA-A and HLA-B alleles accurately. Later examination showed HLA-associated TCR beta chains had greater clonal expansion than equally common others.

This CDR3 has 14 amino acids. Trimming removed 3 bases at V and 1 base at J, with 12 bases between. Germline V gene sequence: CDR1 SQVTM, CDR2 ANQGSEA. The specimen sequenced was PBMCs. This rearrangement joins TRBV29-1 to TRBJ1-2; weak D call: TRBD1 (5 bases). This receptor was identified in a man in his thirties or forties in good health and CMV-seronegative. CDR3 sequence (DNA): TGCAGCGTTGAGGGTCAGGGACTTAACTATGGCTACACCTTC. It specifies CSVEGQGLNYGYTF.